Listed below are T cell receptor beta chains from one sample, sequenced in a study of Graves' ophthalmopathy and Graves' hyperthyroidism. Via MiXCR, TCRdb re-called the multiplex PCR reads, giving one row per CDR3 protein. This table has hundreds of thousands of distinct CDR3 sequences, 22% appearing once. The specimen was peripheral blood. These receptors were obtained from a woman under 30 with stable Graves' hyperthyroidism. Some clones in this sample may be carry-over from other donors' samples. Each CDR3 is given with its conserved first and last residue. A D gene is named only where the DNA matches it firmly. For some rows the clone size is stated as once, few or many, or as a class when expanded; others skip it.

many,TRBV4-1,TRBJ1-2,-,CASSQVGRGSNGYTF,TGCGCCAGCAGCCAAGTGGGCAGGGGTTCCAATGGCTACACCTTC
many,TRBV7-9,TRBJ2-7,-,CASSLNQGGEQYF,TGTGCCAGCAGCTTAAACCAGGGAGGCGAGCAGTACTTC
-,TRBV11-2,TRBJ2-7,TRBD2,CASSALAGEGEQYF,TGTGCCAGCAGCGCATTAGCGGGAGAGGGCGAGCAGTACTTC
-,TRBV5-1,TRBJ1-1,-,CASTKMENTEAFF,TGCGCCAGCACCAAGATGGAGAACACTGAAGCTTTCTTT
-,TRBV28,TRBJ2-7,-,CASSFGGGDEQYF,TGTGCCAGCAGTTTTGGGGGCGGGGACGAGCAGTACTTC
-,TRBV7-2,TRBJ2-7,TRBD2,CASSFLAGGDYEQYF,TGTGCCAGCAGCTTCTTAGCGGGAGGCGACTACGAGCAGTACTTC
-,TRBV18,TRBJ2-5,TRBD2,CASSPPQRTSLETQYF,TGTGCCAGCTCACCACCTCAGAGGACTAGCCTGGAGACCCAGTACTTC
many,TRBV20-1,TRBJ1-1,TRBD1,CSAKDRGLGTEAFF,TGCAGTGCCAAGGACAGGGGGCTGGGCACTGAAGCTTTCTTT
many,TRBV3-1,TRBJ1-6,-,CASSQDLNSPLHF,TGTGCCAGCAGCCAAGATTTGAATTCACCCCTCCACTTT
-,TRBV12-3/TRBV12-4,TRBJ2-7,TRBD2,CASSFGGRAGEQYF,TGTGCCAGCAGTTTCGGCGGGAGGGCCGGTGAGCAGTACTTC
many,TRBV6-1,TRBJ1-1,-,CASSGPREGDTEAFF,TGTGCCAGCAGTGGCCCTCGAGAGGGGGACACTGAAGCTTTCTTT
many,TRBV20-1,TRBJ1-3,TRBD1,CSAGRQGGNTIYF,TGCAGTGCCGGACGACAGGGGGGAAACACCATATATTTT
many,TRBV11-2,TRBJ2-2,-,CASSQLAGELFF,TGTGCCAGCAGCCAACTGGCCGGGGAGCTGTTTTTT
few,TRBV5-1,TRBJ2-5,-,CASSPIGGETQYF,TGCGCCAGCAGCCCTATAGGGGGAGAGACCCAGTACTTC
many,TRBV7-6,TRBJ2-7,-,CASSPSGGVTEQYF,TGTGCCAGCAGCCCGTCGGGTGGAGTGACCGAGCAGTACTTC
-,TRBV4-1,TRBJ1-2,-,CASSQPPGPNYGYTF,TGCGCCAGCAGCCAGCCTCCGGGACCTAACTATGGCTACACCTTC
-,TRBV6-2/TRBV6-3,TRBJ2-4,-,CASSFTGEHVAKNIQYF,TGTGCCAGCAGTTTTACGGGCGAGCATGTAGCCAAAAACATTCAGTACTTC
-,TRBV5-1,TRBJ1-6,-,CASSPTTGKNSPLHF,TGCGCCAGCAGCCCCACCACAGGGAAAAATTCACCCCTCCACTTT
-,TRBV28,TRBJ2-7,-,CASSLQWSSYEQYF,TGTGCCAGCAGTTTACAGTGGAGCTCCTACGAGCAGTACTTC
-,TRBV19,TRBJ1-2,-,CASSRTVRPIYGYTF,TGTGCCAGTAGTAGGACAGTCCGCCCCATCTATGGCTACACCTTC
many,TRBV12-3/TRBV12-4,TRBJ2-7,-,CASSFRRESSYEQYF,TGTGCCAGCAGTTTTCGGAGGGAGAGCTCCTACGAGCAGTACTTC
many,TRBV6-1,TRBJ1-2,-,CASSQVRVGNYGYTF,TGTGCCAGCTCGCAGGTTCGGGTTGGGAACTATGGCTACACCTTC
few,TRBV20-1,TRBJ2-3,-,CSARDGQGGDTQYF,TGCAGTGCTAGAGATGGGCAGGGGGGGGATACGCAGTATTTT
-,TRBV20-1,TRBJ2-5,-,CSALAGSGAQETQYF,TGCAGTGCCCTCGCTGGTAGCGGTGCCCAAGAGACCCAGTACTTC
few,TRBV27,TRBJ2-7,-,CASSRRTLGAYEQYF,TGTGCCAGCAGCCGCCGGACACTAGGGGCCTACGAGCAGTACTTC
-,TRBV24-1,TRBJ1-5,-,CATSDGRNQPQHF,TGTGCCACCAGTGATGGAAGGAACCAGCCCCAGCATTTT
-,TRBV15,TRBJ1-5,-,CATSSGTINQPQHF,TGTGCCACCAGCAGTGGGACAATCAATCAGCCCCAGCATTTT
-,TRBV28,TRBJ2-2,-,CASSSPANTGELFF,TGTGCCAGCAGTTCACCAGCCAACACCGGGGAGCTGTTTTTT
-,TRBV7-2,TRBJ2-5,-,CASSPPGVKSGETQYF,TGTGCCAGCAGCCCCCCGGGCGTAAAAAGTGGAGAGACCCAGTACTTC
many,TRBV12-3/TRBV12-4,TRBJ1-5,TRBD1,CASSRDRIFNQPQHF,TGTGCCAGCAGTCGGGACAGGATATTCAATCAGCCCCAGCATTTT
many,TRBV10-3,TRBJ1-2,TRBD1,CAISESIGSTGDYGYTF,TGTGCCATCAGTGAGTCGATAGGAAGTACAGGGGACTATGGCTACACCTTC
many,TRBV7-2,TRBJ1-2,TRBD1,CASSRSTGGHYGYTF,TGTGCCAGCAGCCGATCGACAGGGGGGCACTATGGCTACACCTTC
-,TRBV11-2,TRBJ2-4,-,CASSLGRRNKNIQYF,TGTGCCAGCAGCTTGGGCAGGCGGAACAAAAACATTCAGTACTTC
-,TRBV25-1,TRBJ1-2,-,CASSELGGRDGYTF,TGTGCCAGCAGTGAATTGGGAGGGCGCGATGGCTACACCTTC
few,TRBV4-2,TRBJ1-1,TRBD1,CASKKQGARGNTEAFF,TGTGCCAGCAAAAAGCAGGGGGCGCGGGGGAACACTGAAGCTTTCTTT
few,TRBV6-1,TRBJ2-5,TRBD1,CASSEADRVLLETQYF,TGTGCCAGCAGTGAAGCGGACAGGGTGTTATTGGAGACCCAGTACTTC
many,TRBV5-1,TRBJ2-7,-,CASSSYRDYYEQYF,TGCGCCAGCAGCTCCTACAGGGACTACTACGAGCAGTACTTC
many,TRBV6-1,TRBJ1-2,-,CAPRGPLANYGYTF,TGTGCTCCACGTGGGCCCTTGGCTAACTATGGCTACACCTTC
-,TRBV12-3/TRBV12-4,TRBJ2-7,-,CASESPSYEQYF,TGTGCCAGCGAATCACCCTCCTACGAGCAGTACTTC
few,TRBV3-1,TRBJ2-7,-,CASSQLNNYEQYF,TGTGCCAGCAGCCAACTTAACAACTACGAGCAGTACTTC
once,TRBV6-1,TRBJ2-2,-,CASTPGNGELFF,TGTGCCAGCACCCCCGGTAACGGGGAGCTGTTTTTT
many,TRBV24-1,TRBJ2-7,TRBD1,CATSDSGQGLDEQYF,TGTGCCACCAGTGATTCGGGACAGGGGCTTGACGAGCAGTACTTC
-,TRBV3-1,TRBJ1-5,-,CASSPGHYSNQPQHF,TGTGCCAGCAGCCCCGGACACTATAGCAATCAGCCCCAGCATTTT
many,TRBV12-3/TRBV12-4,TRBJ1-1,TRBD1,CASSSDRASTEAFF,TGTGCCAGCAGCTCGGACAGGGCGTCGACTGAAGCTTTCTTT